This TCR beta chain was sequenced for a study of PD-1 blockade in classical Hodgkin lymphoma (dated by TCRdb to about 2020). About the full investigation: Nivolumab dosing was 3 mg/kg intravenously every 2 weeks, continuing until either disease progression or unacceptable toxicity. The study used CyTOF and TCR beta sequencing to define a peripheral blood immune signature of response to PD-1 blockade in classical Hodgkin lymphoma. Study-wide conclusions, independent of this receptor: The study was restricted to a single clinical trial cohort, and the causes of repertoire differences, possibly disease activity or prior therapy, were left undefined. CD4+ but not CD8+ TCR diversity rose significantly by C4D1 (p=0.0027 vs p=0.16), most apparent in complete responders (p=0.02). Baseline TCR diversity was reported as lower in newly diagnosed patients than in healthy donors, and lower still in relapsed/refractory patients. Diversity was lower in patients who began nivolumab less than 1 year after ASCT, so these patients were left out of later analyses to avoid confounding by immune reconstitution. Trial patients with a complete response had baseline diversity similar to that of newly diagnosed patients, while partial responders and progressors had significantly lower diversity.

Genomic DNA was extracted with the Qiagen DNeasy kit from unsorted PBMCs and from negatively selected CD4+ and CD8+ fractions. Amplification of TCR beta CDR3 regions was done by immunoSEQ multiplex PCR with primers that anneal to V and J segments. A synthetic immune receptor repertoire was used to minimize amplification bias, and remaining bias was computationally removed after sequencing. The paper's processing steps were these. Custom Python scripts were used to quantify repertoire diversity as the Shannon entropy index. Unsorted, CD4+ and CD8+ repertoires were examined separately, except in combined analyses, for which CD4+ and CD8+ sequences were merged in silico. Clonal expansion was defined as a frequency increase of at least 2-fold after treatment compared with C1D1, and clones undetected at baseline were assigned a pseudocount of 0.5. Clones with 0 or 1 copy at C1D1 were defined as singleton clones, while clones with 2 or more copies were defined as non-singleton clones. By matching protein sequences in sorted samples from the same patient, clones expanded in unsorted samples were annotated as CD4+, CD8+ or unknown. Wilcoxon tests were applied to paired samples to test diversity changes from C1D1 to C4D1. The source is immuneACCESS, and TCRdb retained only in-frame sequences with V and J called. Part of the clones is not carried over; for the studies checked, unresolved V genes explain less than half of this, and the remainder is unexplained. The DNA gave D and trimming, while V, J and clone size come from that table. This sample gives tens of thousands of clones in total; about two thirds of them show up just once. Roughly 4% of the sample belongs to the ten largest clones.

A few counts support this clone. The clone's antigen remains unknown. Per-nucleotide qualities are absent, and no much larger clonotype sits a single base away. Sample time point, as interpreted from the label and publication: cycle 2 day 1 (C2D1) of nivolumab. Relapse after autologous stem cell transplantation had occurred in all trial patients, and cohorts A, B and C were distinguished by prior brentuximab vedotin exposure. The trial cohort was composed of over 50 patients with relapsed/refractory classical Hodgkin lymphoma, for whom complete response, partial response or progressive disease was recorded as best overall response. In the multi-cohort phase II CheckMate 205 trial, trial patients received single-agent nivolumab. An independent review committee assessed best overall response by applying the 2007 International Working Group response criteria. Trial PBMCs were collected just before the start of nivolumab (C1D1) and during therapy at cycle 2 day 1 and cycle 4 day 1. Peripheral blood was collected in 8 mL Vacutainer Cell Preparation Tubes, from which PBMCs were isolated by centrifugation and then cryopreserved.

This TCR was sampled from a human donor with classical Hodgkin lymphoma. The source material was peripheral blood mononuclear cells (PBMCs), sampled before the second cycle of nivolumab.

The CDR3 region has the sequence CASSRLGEKLFF. The sequenced DNA is TGTGCCAGCAGTCGCCTCGGGGAAAAACTGTTTTTT. This sequence uses TRBV27 and TRBJ1-4; the D gene assignment is ambiguous. Trimming takes 5 bases from V and 8 bases from J, and the germline ends sit 9 bases apart. CDR1 and CDR2 (MNHEY, SMNVEV) derive from the germline V gene (reference sequence). Spanning cysteine to phenylalanine, the CDR3 consists of 12 amino acids. The read is trimmed to its CDR3 DNA, 36 bases read in frame from base 1.